Listed below are T cell receptor beta chains from one sample, sequenced in a study of blood T cell repertoires in COVID-19. Produced via immunoSEQ multiplex PCR; TCRdb's table is partial and in-frame only. In the table there are about 140,000 clones, about 80% of which are singletons. The source material was peripheral blood. The receptors derive from a human donor in a cohort sampled during active COVID-19. The CDR3 runs from the conserved cysteine through the conserved F or W. D genes are given only for firm matches. A clone size is listed for some rows: how often the clone was seen (once, few, many), or a class if it is expanded.

abundance	v_gene	j_gene	d_gene	CDR3nt	CDR3aa
NA	TRBV5-4	TRBJ2-6	NA	TGTGCCAGCAGCCCCAGGGTGGCCGGGGCCAACGTCCTGACTTTC	CASSPRVAGANVLTF
NA	TRBV18	TRBJ1-5	NA	TGTGCCAGCTCACCAGATGACAGAATGTCTCAGCCCCAGCATTTT	CASSPDDRMSQPQHF
NA	TRBV5-4	TRBJ1-4	TRBD1	TGTGCCAGCAGCTCCGTGGGACAGACTAATGAAAAACTGTTTTTT	CASSSVGQTNEKLFF
NA	TRBV29-1	TRBJ2-5	NA	TGCAGCGTGTCACAGGGATTCGGTAGGGAGACCCAGTACTTC	CSVSQGFGRETQYF
NA	TRBV4-1	TRBJ1-1	TRBD1	TGCGCCAGCAGGTCTATTACAGGGGGCACTGAAGCTTTCTTT	CASRSITGGTEAFF
NA	TRBV4-1	TRBJ2-7	NA	TGCGCCAGCAGCCAAGAAACGTCTAGCTCCTACGAGCAGTACTTC	CASSQETSSSYEQYF
NA	TRBV6-5	TRBJ1-1	NA	TGTGCCAGCAGTCTGGAACAGTCGTCACACACTGAAGCTTTCTTT	CASSLEQSSHTEAFF
NA	TRBV19	TRBJ2-3	TRBD2	TGTGCCAGTAGAGAGCGGGGGGTCACAGATACGCAGTATTTT	CASRERGVTDTQYF
NA	TRBV4-2	TRBJ2-3	TRBD2	TGTGCCAGCCGGGGCAGCGGGGGGGCCGGAGATACGCAGTATTTT	CASRGSGGAGDTQYF
once	TRBV12-3/TRBV12-4	TRBJ2-2	NA	TGTGCCAGCAGTTTTGGCAACACCGGGGAGCTGTTTTTT	CASSFGNTGELFF
few	TRBV5-1	TRBJ2-2	NA	TGCGCCAGCAGCCGAGAGCCAACAGGACCGAACACCGGGGAGCTGTTTTTT	CASSREPTGPNTGELFF
NA	TRBV14	TRBJ1-5	NA	TGTGCCAGCAGCCGGTCGGGGAATTCGCCCCAGCATTTT	CASSRSGNSPQHF
NA	TRBV5-4	TRBJ2-5	TRBD2	TGTGCCAGCAGCATTCGGACTAGCGGGGCAGGTAGAGAGACCCAGTACTTC	CASSIRTSGAGRETQYF
NA	TRBV9	TRBJ2-1	TRBD2	TGTGCCAGCAGCCCCCGCCAGCGGGAGAAGAATGAGCAGTTCTTC	CASSPRQREKNEQFF
NA	TRBV10-3	TRBJ1-2	TRBD1	TGTGCCATCAGTGAGGGGACAGGGATATATGGCTACACCTTC	CAISEGTGIYGYTF
few	TRBV7-3	TRBJ2-1	TRBD1	TGTGCCAGCAGCTCTGGACAGGGGGCGAAAGAGCAGTTCTTC	CASSSGQGAKEQFF
once	TRBV5-1	TRBJ2-7	NA	TGCGCCAGCAGCTTTTCTCAGGGCGGCTACGAGCAGTACTTC	CASSFSQGGYEQYF
NA	TRBV5-6	TRBJ1-2	NA	TGTGCCAGCAGCTTGAACCAGGGGCTTAACTATGGCTACACCTTC	CASSLNQGLNYGYTF
NA	TRBV5-1	TRBJ1-2	NA	TGCGCCAGCAGCATACAGGGTTATAACTATGGCTACACCTTC	CASSIQGYNYGYTF
once	TRBV27	TRBJ1-1	TRBD1	TGTGCCAGCAGGCCCCTACTCGGGACAGGGGAGCGTGAAGCTTTCTTT	CASRPLLGTGEREAFF